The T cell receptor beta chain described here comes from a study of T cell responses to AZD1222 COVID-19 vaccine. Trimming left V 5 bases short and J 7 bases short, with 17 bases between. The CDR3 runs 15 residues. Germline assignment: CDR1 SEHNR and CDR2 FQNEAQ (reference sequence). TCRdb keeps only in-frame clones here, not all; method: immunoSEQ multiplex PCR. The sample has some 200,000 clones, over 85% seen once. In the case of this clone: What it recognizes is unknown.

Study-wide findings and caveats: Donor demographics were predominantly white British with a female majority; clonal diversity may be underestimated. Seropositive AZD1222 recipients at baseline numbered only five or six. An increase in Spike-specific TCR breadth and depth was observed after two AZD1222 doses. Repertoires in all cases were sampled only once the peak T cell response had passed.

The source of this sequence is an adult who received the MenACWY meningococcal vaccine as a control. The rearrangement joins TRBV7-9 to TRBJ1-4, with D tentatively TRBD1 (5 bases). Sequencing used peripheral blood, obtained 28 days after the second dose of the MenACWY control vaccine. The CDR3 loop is CASSTGTHSGEKLFF. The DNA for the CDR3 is TGTGCCAGCAGCACTGGGACTCATTCTGGTGAAAAACTGTTTTTT. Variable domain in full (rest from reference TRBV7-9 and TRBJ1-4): DTGVSQNPRHKITKRGQNVTFRCDPISEHNRLYWYRQTLGQGPEFLTYFQNEAQLEKSRLLSDRFSAERPKGSFSTLEIQRTEQGDSAMYLCASSTGTHSGEKLFFGSGTQLSVL.